The 23 T cell receptor beta chains presented below share a single source sample, sequenced in a study of early T cells in non-severe SARS-CoV-2 infection. Each CDR3 protein is one row after TCRdb ran MiXCR on the 5' RACE reads. The sample lists fewer than 40,000 distinct CDR3 sequences, roughly 5.7% occurring once. The sample taken for sequencing was whole blood. These receptors came from an adult who was a healthcare worker with PCR-confirmed SARS-CoV-2 infection or an uninfected control (not recorded which).

The chain recombines TRBV6-2 or TRBV6-3 with TRBJ2-3, with TRBD2 matching 13 bases. CDR1 MNHEY and CDR2 SVGEGT come from the germline V gene. The V segment lost 5 bases and the J segment 5 bases; nucleotides outside the gene matches: 4. The CDR3 runs 15 residues. Here the CDR3 reads CASSQGLAGEDTQYF. The CDR3 DNA reads TGTGCCAGCAGTCAAGGACTAGCGGGAGAAGATACGCAGTATTTT.

This clonotype was counted only a few times. This chain uses TRBV6-2 or TRBV6-3 with TRBJ1-5; no reliable D call. V was cut by 3 bases and J by 5 bases, with 8 bases left in between. Germline V gene lookup returns CDR1 MNHEY and CDR2 SVGEGT. The CDR3 is made up of 13 amino acids. CDR3 sequence: CASSYRGDQPQHF. The CDR3, as DNA: TGTGCCAGCAGTTATCGGGGTGATCAGCCCCAGCATTTT.

This clonotype was detected a few times. V and J are TRBV12-3 or TRBV12-4 and TRBJ2-1; TRBD2 aligns across 15 bases. J gave up 13 bases and V 3 bases, and 19 bases lay outside the gene matches. CDR3 size: 19 residues. The CDR3 sequence: CASSFGRTSGRAANWKQFF. The CDR3, as DNA: TGTGCCAGCAGTTTTGGCCGGACTAGCGGGAGGGCCGCCAATTGGAAACAGTTCTTC.

This clonotype appeared a few times. The gene calls are TRBV21-1 and TRBJ2-2; the table calls TRBD1, which could not be checked here. TRBV21-1 represents a pseudogene. The CDR3 sequence is 17 residues long. This CDR3 reads CASSGTGEGRVNGELFF. The CDR3 region has the DNA TGTGCCAGCAGCGGGACAGGAGAGGGCCGGGTGAACGGGGAGCTGTTTTTT.

This clonotype was counted a few times. The V call is TRBV28, the J call TRBJ2-3, with D perhaps matching TRBD2 (5 bases). The CDR3 has 15 amino acids. V was shortened by 5 bases and J by 2 bases, with 14 bases between the two germline ends. Germline V gene sequence: CDR1 MDHEN, CDR2 SYDVKM. The CDR3 protein is CASSPSPGNTDTQYF. The CDR3 DNA sequence: TGTGCCAGCAGTCCCTCTCCGGGAAACACAGATACGCAGTATTTT.

The CDR3 bases are TGCGCCAGCAGCCAAGACGTGCGTGGCACCGGGGAGCTGTTTTTT. Residues: CASSQDVRGTGELFF. The J gene is TRBJ2-2, the V gene TRBV4-3; D remains ambiguous. CDR3 length: 15 amino acids. Trimming left V 0 bases short and J 4 bases short, with 9 bases between. The germline V gene has CDR1 LGHNA and CDR2 YSLEER.

The chain joins TRBV19 to TRBJ2-7; D not resolved. Trimming removed 0 bases from V and 5 bases from J, with 11 bases in between. CDR3 size: 14 residues. Germline values: CDR1 LNHDA, CDR2 SQIVND (reference sequence). This CDR3 is CASSIDRRSDEQYF. The CDR3, as DNA: TGTGCCAGTAGTATAGACAGGAGATCCGACGAGCAGTACTTC.

At least ten counts were recorded for this clonotype. The V and J genes are TRBV4-2 and TRBJ2-1; D is unclear. The CDR3 extends over 17 amino acids. Germline assignment: CDR1 LGHNA and CDR2 YNFKEQ. Trimming cost V 0 bases and J 2 bases, with 14 bases left between them. DNA of the CDR3: TGTGCCAGCAGCCAAGATCGACTGCCCTCACCCTACAATGAGCAGTTCTTC. It encodes CASSQDRLPSPYNEQFF.

The chain recombines TRBV2 with TRBJ2-2; D perhaps matches TRBD1 (5 bases). The CDR3 covers 13 residues. The V gene's germline CDR1 is SNHLY and CDR2 FYNNEI. With 11 bases removed from V and 1 base from J, the gap between germline ends came to 11 bases. In nucleotides, the CDR3 is TGTGCCGTGGGGCAGCAGAACACCGGGGAGCTGTTTTTT. It is translated as CAVGQQNTGELFF.

Many counts were recorded for this clonotype. The V call is TRBV28, the J call TRBJ2-7; D ambiguous. From germline, CDR1 is MDHEN and CDR2 SYDVKM. V lost 7 bases to trimming and J lost 2 bases, with 9 bases between them. The CDR3 totals 12 residues. CDR3 bases: TGTGCCAGCACTCTGGGGACCTACGAGCAGTACTTC. Protein: CASTLGTYEQYF. Looking up the rest from reference TRBV28 and TRBJ2-7 gives the full variable domain: DVKVTQSSRYLVKRTGEKVFLECVQDMDHENMFWYRQDPGLGLRLIYFSYDVKMKEKGDIPEGYSVSREKKERFSLILESASTNQTSMYLCASTLGTYEQYFGPGTRLTVT.

Only a few counts were recorded for this clonotype. The chain uses TRBV6-5 and TRBJ2-1, with a tentative D call TRBD2 (5 bases). Germline CDR1 MNHEY, CDR2 SVGAGI. V lost 3 bases and J 8 bases, leaving 23 bases between the germline ends. The CDR3 has 17 amino acids. CDR3 sequence: CASSYLGLLGGSHEQFF. Here the CDR3 DNA reads TGTGCCAGCAGTTATCTTGGGCTACTAGGTGGTAGCCATGAGCAGTTCTTC.

This clonotype was seen many times. The chain links TRBV7-9 to TRBJ1-1; no firm D call. Trimming removed 1 base at V and 7 bases at J, with 16 bases between. The CDR3 has 15 amino acids. The germline gives CDR1 SEHNR, CDR2 FQNEAQ (reference sequence). CDR3 DNA: TGTGCCAGCAGCTTAGAGGTGGCCAGTCGCGGTGAAGCTTTCTTT. Its protein is CASSLEVASRGEAFF.

This clonotype appeared a few times. This chain links TRBV27 with TRBJ2-3; 8 nucleotides align to TRBD2. J lost 1 base, V lost 7 bases, and 4 bases had no gene match. This CDR3 is built from 14 residues. Germline lookup yields CDR1 MNHEY and CDR2 SMNVEV (reference sequence). This chain's CDR3 is CASTPGLGTDTQYF. CDR3 DNA: TGTGCCAGCACGCCGGGACTAGGCACAGATACGCAGTATTTT.

This clonotype was seen at least ten times. This rearrangement joins TRBV2 to TRBJ2-7, with a weak D call TRBD2 (6 bases). V was pared by 6 bases and J by 1 base, with 10 bases between. CDR1 is SNHLY, CDR2 FYNNEI, per germline. The CDR3 covers 13 residues. The CDR3 DNA reads TGTGCCAGCAGAGGCGGGACGTCCTACGAGCAGTACTTC. Protein sequence: CASRGGTSYEQYF.

This clonotype was picked up a small number of times. In nucleotides, the CDR3 is TGTGCCAGCAGTTTGGGCCGGCACTCTGGGGCCAACGTCCTGACTTTC. It translates to CASSLGRHSGANVLTF. The chain recombines TRBV28 with TRBJ2-6; no definite D call. V was pared by 3 bases and J by 0 bases, with 9 bases between. In germline, CDR1 is MDHEN, CDR2 SYDVKM. The length of the CDR3 is 16 residues.

This clonotype was detected only a few times. Sequence at one end of the junction differs from germline and may be a read error. The chain carries TRBV10-3 and TRBJ2-5; D is perhaps TRBD2 (5 bases). The CDR3 consists of 12 residues. Germline lookup yields CDR1 ENHRY and CDR2 SYGVKD. The CDR3 DNA reads as TGTGCCATCAGTGAGTCGGGAGAGGCCCAGTACTTC. Encoded protein: CAISESGEAQYF.

This chain connects TRBV2 to TRBJ2-3; 9 bases match TRBD2. Germline CDR1 SNHLY, CDR2 FYNNEI. The CDR3 is made up of 14 amino acids. V dropped 7 bases and J dropped 2; count of bases not matched to a gene: 4. The CDR3 sequence is CASIEREVTDTQYF. The DNA of the CDR3 is TGTGCCAGCATAGAGCGGGAGGTCACAGATACGCAGTATTTT. The whole variable domain, filled in from reference TRBV2 and TRBJ2-3, reads EPEVTQTPSHQVTQMGQEVILRCVPISNHLYFYWYRQILGQKVEFLVSFYNNEISEKSEIFDDQFSVERPDGSNFTLKIRSTKLEDSAMYFCASIEREVTDTQYFGPGTRLTVL.

This clonotype was recorded at least ten times. J is TRBJ2-3 and V is TRBV28, with D tentatively TRBD2 (6 bases). Germline CDR1 reads MDHEN; CDR2 reads SYDVKM. The CDR3 is 15 residues long. The V and J ends lost 3 bases and 2 bases respectively, with 12 bases between them. The DNA for the CDR3 is TGTGCCAGCAGTTTCAGCGGGTGGAACACAGATACGCAGTATTTT. It codes for CASSFSGWNTDTQYF.

This clonotype was counted between two and nine times. The chain combines TRBV18 with TRBJ2-7, with 8 bases aligning to TRBD1. The length of the CDR3 is 15 residues. V gave up 1 base and J gave up 7 bases; unmatched junction bases: 9. The germline CDR1 and CDR2 sequences are KGHSH and LQKENI. Written as DNA, the CDR3 is TGTGCCAGCTCACCACAGCAGGGGGCGCAGGGGGAGCAGTACTTC. This sequence encodes CASSPQQGAQGEQYF.

This clonotype was counted at least ten times. The CDR3 coding sequence is TGTGCCAGCAGTTTGTCCGGGAGTAGGTCAGATACGCAGTATTTT. It specifies CASSLSGSRSDTQYF. The gene calls are TRBV28 and TRBJ2-3, with D perhaps matching TRBD2 (6 bases). V was trimmed by 3 bases and J by 4 bases, leaving 14 bases between them. The CDR3 extends over 15 amino acids. The V gene's germline CDR1 is MDHEN and CDR2 SYDVKM.

The J gene is TRBJ2-1, the V gene TRBV11-3; 7 positions agree with TRBD1. The CDR3 spans 18 residues. Trimming at V came to 5 bases and at J to 3 bases, leaving 16 bases not matched to a gene. The germline gives CDR1 SGHNT, CDR2 YENEEA. The CDR3 is CASSPPGQPARFYNEQFF. CDR3 nucleotides: TGTGCCAGCAGCCCGCCGGGACAGCCGGCAAGATTCTACAATGAGCAGTTCTTC.

The chain links TRBV7-6 to TRBJ2-1, with D uncertain. The CDR3 extends over 13 amino acids. The V gene lost 5 bases and the J gene lost 5 bases, with 10 bases spanning the gap. Germline V gene lookup returns CDR1 SGHVS and CDR2 FNYEAQ. The CDR3 is CASSLLLNNEQFF. The CDR3, as DNA: TGTGCCAGCAGCCTCCTTCTGAACAATGAGCAGTTCTTC.

This clonotype appeared many times. The gene calls are TRBV7-2 and TRBJ1-2; D gene uncertain. Germline V gives CDR1 SGHTA, CDR2 FQGNSA. The CDR3 contains 15 residues. V was clipped by 4 bases and J by 4 bases, with 16 bases between them. This CDR3 reads CASSWTLVGSYGYTF. CDR3 DNA: TGTGCCAGCAGCTGGACTCTAGTTGGTAGCTATGGCTACACCTTC.